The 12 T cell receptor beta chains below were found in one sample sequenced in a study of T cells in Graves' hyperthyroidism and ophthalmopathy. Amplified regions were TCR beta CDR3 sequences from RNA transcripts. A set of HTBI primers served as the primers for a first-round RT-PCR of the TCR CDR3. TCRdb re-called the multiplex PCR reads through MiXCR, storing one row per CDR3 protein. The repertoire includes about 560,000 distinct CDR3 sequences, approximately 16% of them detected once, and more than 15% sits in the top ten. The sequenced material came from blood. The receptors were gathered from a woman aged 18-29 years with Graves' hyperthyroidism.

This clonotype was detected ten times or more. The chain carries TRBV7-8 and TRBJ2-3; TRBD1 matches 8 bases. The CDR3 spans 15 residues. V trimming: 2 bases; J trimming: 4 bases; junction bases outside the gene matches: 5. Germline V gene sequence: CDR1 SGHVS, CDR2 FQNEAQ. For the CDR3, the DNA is TGTGCCAGCAGCTTACGCAGGGGGCCTGCAGATACGCAGTATTTT. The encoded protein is CASSLRRGPADTQYF.

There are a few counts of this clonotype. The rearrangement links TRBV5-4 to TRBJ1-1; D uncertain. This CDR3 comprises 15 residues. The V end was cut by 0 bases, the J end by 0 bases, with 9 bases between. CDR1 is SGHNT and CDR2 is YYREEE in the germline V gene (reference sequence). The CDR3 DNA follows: TGTGCCAGCAGCTTGGGCGCGAGTATGAACACTGAAGCTTTCTTT. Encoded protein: CASSLGASMNTEAFF.

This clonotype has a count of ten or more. This CDR3 reads CSVGDRGTDTQYF. For the CDR3, the DNA is TGCAGCGTTGGGGACAGGGGCACAGATACGCAGTATTTT. The chain combines TRBV29-1 with TRBJ2-3, with 9 positions matching TRBD1. The germline V gene has CDR1 SQVTM and CDR2 ANQGSEA. The V gene end was trimmed by 4 bases and the J gene end by 1 base; junction bases not matched to a gene: 0. The CDR3 has 13 amino acids.

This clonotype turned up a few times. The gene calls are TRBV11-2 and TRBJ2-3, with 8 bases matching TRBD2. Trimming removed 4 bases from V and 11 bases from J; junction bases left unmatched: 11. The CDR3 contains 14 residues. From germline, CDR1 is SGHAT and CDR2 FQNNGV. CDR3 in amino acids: CASSSDGGGAGQYF. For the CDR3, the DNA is TGTGCCAGCAGCTCCGACGGGGGGGGGGCCGGGCAGTATTTT.

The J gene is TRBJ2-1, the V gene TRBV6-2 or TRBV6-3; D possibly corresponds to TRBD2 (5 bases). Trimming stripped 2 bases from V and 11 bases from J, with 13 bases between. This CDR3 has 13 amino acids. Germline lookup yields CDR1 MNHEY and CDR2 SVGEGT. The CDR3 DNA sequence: TGTGCCAGCAGTTACCCAGGACTGACCAAGCAGTTCTTC. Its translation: CASSYPGLTKQFF.

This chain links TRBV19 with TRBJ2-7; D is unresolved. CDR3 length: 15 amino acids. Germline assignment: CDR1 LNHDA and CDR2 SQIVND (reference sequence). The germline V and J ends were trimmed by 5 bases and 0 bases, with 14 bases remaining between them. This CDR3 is CASSVSSLFSYEQYF. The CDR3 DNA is TGTGCCAGTAGTGTAAGCAGCCTCTTCTCCTACGAGCAGTACTTC.

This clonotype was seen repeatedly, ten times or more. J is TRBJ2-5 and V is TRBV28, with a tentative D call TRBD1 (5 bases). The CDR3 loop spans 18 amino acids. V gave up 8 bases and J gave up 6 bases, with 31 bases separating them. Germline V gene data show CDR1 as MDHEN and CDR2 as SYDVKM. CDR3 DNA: TGTGCCAGCGCTTTGGTGGGGCCAGAGGCAGGGCTGGGGAAGACCCAGTACTTC. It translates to CASALVGPEAGLGKTQYF.

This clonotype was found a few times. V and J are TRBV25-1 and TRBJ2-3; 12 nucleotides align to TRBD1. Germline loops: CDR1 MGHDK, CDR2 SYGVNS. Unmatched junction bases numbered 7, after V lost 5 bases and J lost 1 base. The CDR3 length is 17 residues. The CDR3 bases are TGTGCCAGCAGTCTCCCCGGGACAGGGGGCGGCACAGATACGCAGTATTTT. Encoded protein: CASSLPGTGGGTDTQYF. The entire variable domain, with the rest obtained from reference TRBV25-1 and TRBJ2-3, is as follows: EADIYQTPRYLVIGTGKKITLECSQTMGHDKMYWYQQDPGMELHLIHYSYGVNSTEKGDLSSESTVSRIRTEHFPLTLESARPSHTSQYLCASSLPGTGGGTDTQYFGPGTRLTVL.

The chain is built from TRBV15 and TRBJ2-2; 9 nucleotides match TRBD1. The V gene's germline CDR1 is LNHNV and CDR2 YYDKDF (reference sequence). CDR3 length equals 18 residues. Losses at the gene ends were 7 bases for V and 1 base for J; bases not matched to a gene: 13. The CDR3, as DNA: TGTGCCACCAAGGAGGGGACAGGGCGAAAGGGGAACACCGGGGAGCTGTTTTTT. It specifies CATKEGTGRKGNTGELFF.

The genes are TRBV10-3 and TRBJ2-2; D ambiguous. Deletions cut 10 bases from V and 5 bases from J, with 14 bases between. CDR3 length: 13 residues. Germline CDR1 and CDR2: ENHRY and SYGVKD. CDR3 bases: TGTGCCACCGCGTCGGATGGGACCGGGGAGCTGTTTTTT. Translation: CATASDGTGELFF.

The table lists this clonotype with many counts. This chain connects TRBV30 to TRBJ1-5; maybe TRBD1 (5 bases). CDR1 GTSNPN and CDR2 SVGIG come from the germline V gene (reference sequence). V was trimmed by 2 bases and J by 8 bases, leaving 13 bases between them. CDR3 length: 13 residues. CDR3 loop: CAWSLGRLEPQHF. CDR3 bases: TGTGCCTGGAGTTTGGGACGTCTTGAGCCCCAGCATTTT.

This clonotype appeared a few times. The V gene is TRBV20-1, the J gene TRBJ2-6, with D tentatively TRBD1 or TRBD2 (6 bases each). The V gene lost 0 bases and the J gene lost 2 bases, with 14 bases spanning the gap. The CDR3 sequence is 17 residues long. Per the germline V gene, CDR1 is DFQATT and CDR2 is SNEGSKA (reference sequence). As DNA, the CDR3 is TGCAGTGCTAGAGATATCCTGGGGGGCACTGGGGCCAACGTCCTGACTTTC. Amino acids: CSARDILGGTGANVLTF.